This T cell receptor (beta chain) was found in a study of T cells in lung cancer brain metastases. The repertoire was sequenced with immunoSEQ multiplex PCR; TCRdb's copy has only in-frame clones and lacks some. The data contain more than 2,500 clones, approximately 91% of them singletons. CDR1 MDHEN and CDR2 SYDVKM come from the germline V gene. Trimming removed 7 bases at V and 2 bases at J, with 14 bases between. The CDR3 is 14 amino acids. Only a few counts were recorded for this clone. The rearrangement uses TRBV28 and TRBJ1-2, with D perhaps TRBD1 (6 bases). The receptor comes from a woman aged 45-59 years with non-small cell lung cancer. The sample taken for sequencing was tumor tissue from the primary lung tumor. For the CDR3, the DNA is TGTGCCAGCACCAGGACAGCCTCCAACTATGGCTACACCTTC. Translating gives CASTRTASNYGYTF.